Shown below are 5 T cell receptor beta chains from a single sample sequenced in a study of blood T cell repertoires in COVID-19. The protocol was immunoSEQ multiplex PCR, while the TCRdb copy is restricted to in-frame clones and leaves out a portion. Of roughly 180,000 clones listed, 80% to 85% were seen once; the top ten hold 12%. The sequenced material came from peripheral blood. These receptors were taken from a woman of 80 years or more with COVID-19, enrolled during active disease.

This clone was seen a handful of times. CDR3 amino acids: CASSFRRVAEIYNEQFF. The CDR3 bases are TGTGCCAGCAGCTTTCGGAGGGTAGCGGAGATCTACAATGAGCAGTTCTTC. This chain connects TRBV5-4 to TRBJ2-1, with a tentative D call TRBD2 (6 bases). Germline V gene data show CDR1 as SGHNT and CDR2 as YYREEE (reference sequence). The CDR3 has 17 residues. V gave up 2 bases and J gave up 3 bases, with 18 bases separating them.

CDR3 sequence reads: CASSPTPRGYSYEQYF. The CDR3 DNA follows: TGTGCCAGCAGTCCAACGCCCCGGGGTTACTCCTACGAGCAGTACTTC. This rearrangement joins TRBV27 to TRBJ2-7, with a tentative D call TRBD2 (5 bases). The V end was cut by 5 bases, the J end by 0 bases, with 17 bases between. The CDR3 is 16 residues long. Germline assignment: CDR1 MNHEY and CDR2 SMNVEV (reference sequence).

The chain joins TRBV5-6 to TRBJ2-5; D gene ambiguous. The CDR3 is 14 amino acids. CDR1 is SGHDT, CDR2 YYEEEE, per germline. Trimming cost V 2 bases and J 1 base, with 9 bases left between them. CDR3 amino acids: CASSLQASQETQYF. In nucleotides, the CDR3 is TGTGCCAGCAGCTTACAAGCGTCCCAAGAGACCCAGTACTTC.

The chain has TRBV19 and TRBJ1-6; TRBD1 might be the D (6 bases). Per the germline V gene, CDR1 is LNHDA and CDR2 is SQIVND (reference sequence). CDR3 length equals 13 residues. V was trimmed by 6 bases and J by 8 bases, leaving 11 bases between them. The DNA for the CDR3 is TGTGCCAGTAGCAGGGGTATGGATTCACCCCTCCACTTT. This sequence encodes CASSRGMDSPLHF.

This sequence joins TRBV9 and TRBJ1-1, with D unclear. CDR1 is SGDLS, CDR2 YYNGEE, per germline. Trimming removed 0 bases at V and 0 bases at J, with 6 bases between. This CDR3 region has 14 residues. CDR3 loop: CASSVVTVNTEAFF. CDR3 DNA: TGTGCCAGCAGCGTAGTAACGGTGAACACTGAAGCTTTCTTT.